This TCR beta chain was captured in a study of blood T cell repertoires in COVID-19. On the study more broadly: PBMCs, B-cell-depleted T cells, or T cells provided the cDNA or gDNA that made up the material.

CDR1 and CDR2 (germline): MNHNY, SVGAGI (reference sequence). This CDR3 has 15 residues. V dropped 0 bases and J dropped 7; count of bases not matched to a gene: 4. The protocol was immunoSEQ multiplex PCR, while the TCRdb copy is restricted to in-frame clones and leaves out a portion. The table records about 430,000 clones, roughly nine tenths of them present only once. The clonotype comes from a young man who had recovered from COVID-19. The genes are TRBV6-6 and TRBJ2-2; 8 positions match TRBD1. The sequenced sample was PBMCs or T cells enriched from blood (not recorded which). The CDR3 DNA reads TGTGCCAGCAGTTACTCTGACAGGGGAAACGGGGAGCTGTTTTTT. Its translation is CASSYSDRGNGELFF.